The 32 T cell receptor beta chains presented below share a single source sample, sequenced in a study of T cell responses to AZD1222 COVID-19 vaccine. Assay: immunoSEQ multiplex PCR; the TCRdb copy retains only in-frame clones and omits some. This table has about 150,000 clones, around 89% appearing once. The sample was peripheral blood, taken on day 0 of AZD1222 vaccination. The receptors shown here come from an adult in good health.

The chain is built from TRBV3-1 (or the pseudogene TRBV3-2) and TRBJ2-2, with TRBD1 matching over 8 bases. The CDR3 length is 15 residues. The V gene's germline CDR1 is LGHDT and CDR2 YNNKEL (reference sequence). The junction had 9 bases not matched to a gene; V was cut back by 5 bases and J by 7 bases. Here the CDR3 DNA reads TGTGCCAGCAGCTCCTTCGGACAGGGTGGCGGGGAGCTGTTTTTT. Protein: CASSSFGQGGGELFF.

The CDR3 protein is CASSLGTGLVQPQHF. In nucleotides, the CDR3 is TGCGCCAGCAGCTTGGGGACAGGGTTAGTTCAGCCCCAGCATTTT. V usage is TRBV5-1 and J usage is TRBJ1-5, with 8 bases matching TRBD1. This CDR3 contains 15 residues. CDR1 and CDR2 (germline): SGHRS, YFSETQ. With 0 bases clipped from V and 6 bases from J, the junction kept 5 bases outside the gene matches.

The chain recombines TRBV15 with TRBJ1-5; D gene uncertain. CDR1 is LNHNV, CDR2 YYDKDF, per germline (reference sequence). The CDR3 is 15 residues long. V was shortened by 0 bases and J by 2 bases, with 8 bases between the two germline ends. The CDR3 DNA follows: TGTGCCACCAGCAGAGAACAATTGGGCAATCAGCCCCAGCATTTT. This translates into CATSREQLGNQPQHF.

The chain carries TRBV5-5 and TRBJ2-7, with a weak D call TRBD2 (5 bases). The germline V gene has CDR1 SGHKS and CDR2 YYEKEE (reference sequence). There are 14 residues in the CDR3. The V end was cut by 1 base, the J end by 2 bases, with 10 bases between. CDR3 in amino acids: CASSLRVSAYEQYF. CDR3 in DNA: TGTGCCAGCAGCTTGAGAGTTAGCGCCTACGAGCAGTACTTC.

This clone was detected a few times. The rearrangement uses TRBV13 and TRBJ2-3; 8 positions agree with TRBD2. Losses at the gene ends were 3 bases for V and 5 bases for J; bases not matched to a gene: 10. Germline CDR1 is PRHDT and CDR2 is FYEKMQ (reference sequence). This CDR3 has 16 residues. The DNA for the CDR3 is TGTGCCAGCAGCTTTCCAACGGGGGGGCTGGTAGATACGCAGTATTTT. Translated: CASSFPTGGLVDTQYF.

This clone was recorded once. V is TRBV5-1 and J is TRBJ1-2; TRBD1 matches 9 bases. Trimming took 4 bases from V and 6 from J; bases not matched to a gene: 10. CDR3 size: 15 residues. Per the germline V gene, CDR1 is SGHRS and CDR2 is YFSETQ. CDR3 nucleotides: TGCGCCAGCAGCCCGGAAGGGACAGGGATCAATGGCTACACCTTC. This codes for CASSPEGTGINGYTF.

This chain uses TRBV6-6 with TRBJ2-7; 9 positions match TRBD1. The CDR3 loop spans 16 amino acids. The germline V gene encodes CDR1 MNHNY and CDR2 SVGAGI (reference sequence). V trimming: 7 bases; J trimming: 7 bases; junction bases outside the gene matches: 17. CDR3 bases: TGTGCCAGCACTCAGTCCCCCCCGGGACAGGGTCAAGAGCAGTACTTC. This encodes CASTQSPPGQGQEQYF.

The chain links TRBV27 to TRBJ1-1; TRBD1 is a possible D gene (6 bases). The germline V gene encodes CDR1 MNHEY and CDR2 SMNVEV (reference sequence). V lost 2 bases to trimming and J lost 4 bases, with 11 bases between them. The CDR3 runs to 14 residues. The CDR3 coding sequence is TGTGCCAGCAGTTTAACAGGGCTGGGCACTGAAGCTTTCTTT. It codes for CASSLTGLGTEAFF.

The chain uses TRBV7-2 and TRBJ2-3; 8 bases agree with TRBD2. Germline CDR1 reads SGHTA; CDR2 reads FQGNSA. The CDR3 sequence is 18 residues long. After removal of 2 bases from V and 1 base from J, the junction contained 11 bases not matched to a gene. As DNA, the CDR3 is TGTGCCAGCAGCTTAACGCCCGCCGGCGGGGGGCGCACAGATACGCAGTATTTT. Translating gives CASSLTPAGGGRTDTQYF. The full variable domain, completed using reference TRBV7-2 and TRBJ2-3, is GAGVSQSPSNKVTEKGKDVELRCDPISGHTALYWYRQSLGQGLEFLIYFQGNSAPDKSGLPSDRFSAERTGGSVSTLTIQRTQQEDSAVYLCASSLTPAGGGRTDTQYFGPGTRLTVL.

V is TRBV6-5 and J is TRBJ2-7, with 8 nucleotides matching TRBD1. CDR3 length: 14 residues. V gave up 5 bases and J gave up 3 bases; unmatched junction bases: 6. Germline V gene sequence: CDR1 MNHEY, CDR2 SVGAGI. CDR3 in amino acids: CASSPGQENYEQYF. The CDR3 region has the DNA TGTGCCAGCAGTCCGGGACAGGAGAACTACGAGCAGTACTTC.

This clone was detected once. The chain uses TRBV27 and TRBJ2-7; 7 nucleotides align to TRBD2. The junction had 9 bases not matched to a gene; V was cut back by 3 bases and J by 7 bases. Germline lookup yields CDR1 MNHEY and CDR2 SMNVEV (reference sequence). The CDR3 is 14 amino acids. The CDR3 nucleotides read TGTGCCAGCAGTTTTTTCGGCGGGGGTAATGAGCAGTACTTC. This translates into CASSFFGGGNEQYF.

The genes are TRBV6-5 and TRBJ1-6; perhaps TRBD1 as D (5 bases). Germline V gene lookup returns CDR1 MNHEY and CDR2 SVGAGI. The length of the CDR3 is 13 residues. V was pared by 8 bases and J by 2 bases, with 7 bases between. The CDR3 here is CASGGAYNSPLHF. In nucleotides, the CDR3 is TGTGCCAGCGGAGGGGCCTATAATTCACCCCTCCACTTT.

The chain recombines TRBV18 with TRBJ2-5; D uncertain. The V gene's germline CDR1 is KGHSH and CDR2 LQKENI. The CDR3 totals 13 residues. The germline V and J ends were trimmed by 0 bases and 5 bases, with 7 bases remaining between them. The CDR3 DNA reads as TGTGCCAGCTCACCACCGTCAGTCGAGACCCAGTACTTC. Translation gives CASSPPSVETQYF.

A single count supports this clone. The chain uses TRBV18 and TRBJ1-3; D remains unclear. The CDR3 totals 15 residues. CDR1 and CDR2 from the germline V gene are KGHSH and LQKENI. The V end lost 6 bases, the J end lost 0 bases, and 12 bases lay between the germline ends. Here the CDR3 reads CASSQQGNSGNTIYF. CDR3 DNA: TGTGCCAGCTCCCAGCAAGGCAACTCTGGAAACACCATATATTTT.

The rearrangement uses TRBV12-3 or TRBV12-4 and TRBJ1-2; maybe TRBD1 (5 bases). CDR3 length: 13 residues. The ends were cut back, 5 bases at V and 3 bases at J, with 10 bases in the middle. DNA for the CDR3: TGTGCCAGCAGTCGGGACCGATACTATGGCTACACCTTC. This sequence encodes CASSRDRYYGYTF.

The chain carries TRBV28 and TRBJ1-6; possibly TRBD1 for D (5 bases). The germline CDR1 and CDR2 sequences are MDHEN and SYDVKM. This CDR3 contains 15 residues. Trimming removed 5 bases at V and 10 bases at J, with 18 bases between. The CDR3 nucleotides read TGTGCCAGCAGTAGCCTGGCGGGGACTAACTCACCCCTCCACTTT. Translated, it gives CASSSLAGTNSPLHF.

The J gene is TRBJ1-1, the V gene TRBV7-2; D possibly corresponds to TRBD1 (6 bases). Looked up from germline, CDR1 is SGHTA and CDR2 is FQGNSA. V was pared by 5 bases and J by 11 bases, with 12 bases between. This CDR3 contains 11 residues. CDR3 DNA: TGTGCCAGCAGCCTACAGGGTGGTGCTTTCTTT. It codes for CASSLQGGAFF.

This chain joins TRBV2 and TRBJ1-2; D possibly corresponds to TRBD1 (5 bases). Trimming took 6 bases from V and 1 from J, leaving 6 bases between them. The length of the CDR3 is 12 residues. CDR1 is SNHLY, CDR2 FYNNEI, per germline. The CDR3 DNA reads TGTGCCAGCAGGGACATTAACTATGGCTACACCTTC. It translates to CASRDINYGYTF.

The chain joins TRBV9 to TRBJ1-3, with D possibly TRBD1 on 5 matching bases. The V gene's germline CDR1 is SGDLS and CDR2 YYNGEE. The CDR3 has 16 amino acids. Between the trimmed V and J ends, which lost 0 bases and 0 bases, there was a span of 10 bases. The CDR3 reads CASSVGAGDSGNTIYF. The CDR3 DNA is TGTGCCAGCAGCGTAGGGGCGGGGGACTCTGGAAACACCATATATTTT.

V usage is TRBV19 and J usage is TRBJ2-4; 7 nucleotides line up with TRBD1. The V and J ends lost 7 bases and 3 bases, in that order; junction bases with no gene match: 3. Germline CDR1 LNHDA, CDR2 SQIVND (reference sequence). CDR3 length: 13 residues. CDR3 amino acids: CASIDRDKNIQYF. The CDR3 coding sequence is TGTGCCAGTATCGACAGGGACAAAAACATTCAGTACTTC.

The chain employs TRBV18 and TRBJ1-4; TRBD1 matches 7 bases. Germline CDR1 is KGHSH and CDR2 is LQKENI. With 5 bases clipped from V and 8 bases from J, the junction kept 8 bases outside the gene matches. The CDR3 runs to 14 residues. The CDR3 region has the DNA TGTGCCAGCTCATCCGCGCGACAGGGCGAAAAACTGTTTTTT. It translates to CASSSARQGEKLFF. Complete variable domain (other parts from reference TRBV18 and TRBJ1-4): NAGVMQNPRHLVRRRGQEARLRCSPMKGHSHVYWYRQLPEEGLKFMVYLQKENIIDESGMPKERFSAEFPKEGPSILRIQQVVRGDSAAYFCASSSARQGEKLFFGSGTQLSVL.

This clone came up once. The chain uses TRBV7-2 and TRBJ2-7, with 8 bases aligning to TRBD2. Germline CDR1 and CDR2: SGHTA and FQGNSA. V lost 5 bases to trimming and J lost 0 bases; unmatched junction nucleotides: 6. This CDR3 has 15 amino acids. The CDR3 is CASSPSSGDSYEQYF. The CDR3 region has the DNA TGTGCCAGCAGCCCCAGTAGCGGGGACTCCTACGAGCAGTACTTC.

The DNA of the CDR3 is TGTGCCAGCAGCTCGGGGCGGTTCACAGATACGCAGTATTTT. It yields the protein CASSSGRFTDTQYF. The genes are TRBV5-4 and TRBJ2-3; tentatively, D is TRBD1 or TRBD2 (5 bases each). Deletions cut 3 bases from V and 2 bases from J, with 10 bases between. The CDR3 length is 14 residues. The germline gives CDR1 SGHNT, CDR2 YYREEE (reference sequence).

The chain is built from TRBV18 and TRBJ1-1; a weak D match, TRBD1 (5 bases). CDR3 length: 14 residues. V lost 3 bases, J lost 4 bases, and 12 bases lay in between. Germline V gene data show CDR1 as KGHSH and CDR2 as LQKENI. The CDR3, as DNA: TGTGCCAGCTCACCCATCCTCGGGGGCACTGAAGCTTTCTTT. As protein: CASSPILGGTEAFF.

The chain has TRBV18 and TRBJ1-2, with a tentative D call TRBD1 (5 bases). V was trimmed by 1 base and J by 3 bases, leaving 18 bases between them. Germline CDR1 KGHSH, CDR2 LQKENI. This CDR3 region has 17 residues. CDR3 DNA: TGTGCCAGCTCACCACTCCCCGGGGGAGAGACTTACTATGGCTACACCTTC. Protein sequence: CASSPLPGGETYYGYTF.

The rearrangement joins TRBV6-6 to TRBJ2-7; D assignment may be TRBD1 or TRBD2 (5 bases each). CDR1 is MNHNY and CDR2 is SVGAGI in the germline V gene (reference sequence). The germline V and J ends were trimmed by 7 bases and 3 bases, with 13 bases remaining between them. The CDR3 covers 13 residues. The CDR3 DNA reads as TGTGCCAGCATTTCCGCAGGGAGCTACGAGCAGTACTTC. Protein: CASISAGSYEQYF.

This clone occurred a few times. The chain carries TRBV7-9 and TRBJ2-7, with a possible D match to TRBD2 (6 bases). V was pared by 5 bases and J by 6 bases, with 14 bases between. The CDR3 extends over 13 amino acids. CDR1 and CDR2 from the germline V gene are SEHNR and FQNEAQ (reference sequence). CDR3 in DNA: TGTGCCAGCAGCAGACTAGGCGGGGCCGAGCAGTACTTC. Residues: CASSRLGGAEQYF.

The chain is built from TRBV29-1 and TRBJ1-1; possible D gene TRBD1, 5 bases. Trimming removed 7 bases from V and 7 bases from J, with 13 bases in between. The CDR3 has 11 residues. Per the germline V gene, CDR1 is SQVTM and CDR2 is ANQGSEA. CDR3 in amino acids: CSGALGREAFF. The DNA for the CDR3 is TGCAGCGGGGCGTTGGGACGTGAAGCTTTCTTT.

V gene TRBV5-1 combines with J gene TRBJ2-5; 8 nucleotides line up with TRBD1. The V gene's germline CDR1 is SGHRS and CDR2 YFSETQ. The CDR3 length is 15 residues. Losses at the gene ends were 3 bases for V and 0 bases for J; bases not matched to a gene: 4. CDR3 residues: CASSSSTGDQETQYF. The CDR3 nucleotides read TGCGCCAGCAGCTCTTCGACAGGGGACCAAGAGACCCAGTACTTC.

The V call is TRBV5-6, the J call TRBJ2-6, with D uncertain. V lost 7 bases and J lost 0, with 11 bases in between. Germline values: CDR1 SGHDT, CDR2 YYEEEE. This CDR3 is built from 15 residues. The CDR3 DNA is TGTGCCAGCGGGGATGGGCCCTCTGGGGCCAACGTCCTGACTTTC. It translates to CASGDGPSGANVLTF.

The chain combines TRBV18 with TRBJ1-1, with D possibly TRBD1 on 5 matching bases. This CDR3 comprises 13 residues. Trimming pared 5 bases from V and 3 bases from J, leaving 10 bases between. Germline CDR1 is KGHSH and CDR2 is LQKENI. The CDR3 DNA reads as TGTGCCAGCTCAACCGGAGGGGACACTGAAGCTTTCTTT. Translation gives CASSTGGDTEAFF. The complete variable domain, with remaining parts taken from reference TRBV18 and TRBJ1-1, reads NAGVMQNPRHLVRRRGQEARLRCSPMKGHSHVYWYRQLPEEGLKFMVYLQKENIIDESGMPKERFSAEFPKEGPSILRIQQVVRGDSAAYFCASSTGGDTEAFFGQGTRLTVV.

V gene TRBV11-3 combines with J gene TRBJ1-2, with 8 nucleotides matching TRBD1. This CDR3 has 13 amino acids. The junction had 4 bases not matched to a gene; V was cut back by 6 bases and J by 4 bases. Germline V lookup: CDR1 SGHNT, CDR2 YENEEA. The CDR3 here is CASRGQGTYGYTF. The CDR3 nucleotides read TGTGCCAGCAGAGGACAGGGCACCTATGGCTACACCTTC.